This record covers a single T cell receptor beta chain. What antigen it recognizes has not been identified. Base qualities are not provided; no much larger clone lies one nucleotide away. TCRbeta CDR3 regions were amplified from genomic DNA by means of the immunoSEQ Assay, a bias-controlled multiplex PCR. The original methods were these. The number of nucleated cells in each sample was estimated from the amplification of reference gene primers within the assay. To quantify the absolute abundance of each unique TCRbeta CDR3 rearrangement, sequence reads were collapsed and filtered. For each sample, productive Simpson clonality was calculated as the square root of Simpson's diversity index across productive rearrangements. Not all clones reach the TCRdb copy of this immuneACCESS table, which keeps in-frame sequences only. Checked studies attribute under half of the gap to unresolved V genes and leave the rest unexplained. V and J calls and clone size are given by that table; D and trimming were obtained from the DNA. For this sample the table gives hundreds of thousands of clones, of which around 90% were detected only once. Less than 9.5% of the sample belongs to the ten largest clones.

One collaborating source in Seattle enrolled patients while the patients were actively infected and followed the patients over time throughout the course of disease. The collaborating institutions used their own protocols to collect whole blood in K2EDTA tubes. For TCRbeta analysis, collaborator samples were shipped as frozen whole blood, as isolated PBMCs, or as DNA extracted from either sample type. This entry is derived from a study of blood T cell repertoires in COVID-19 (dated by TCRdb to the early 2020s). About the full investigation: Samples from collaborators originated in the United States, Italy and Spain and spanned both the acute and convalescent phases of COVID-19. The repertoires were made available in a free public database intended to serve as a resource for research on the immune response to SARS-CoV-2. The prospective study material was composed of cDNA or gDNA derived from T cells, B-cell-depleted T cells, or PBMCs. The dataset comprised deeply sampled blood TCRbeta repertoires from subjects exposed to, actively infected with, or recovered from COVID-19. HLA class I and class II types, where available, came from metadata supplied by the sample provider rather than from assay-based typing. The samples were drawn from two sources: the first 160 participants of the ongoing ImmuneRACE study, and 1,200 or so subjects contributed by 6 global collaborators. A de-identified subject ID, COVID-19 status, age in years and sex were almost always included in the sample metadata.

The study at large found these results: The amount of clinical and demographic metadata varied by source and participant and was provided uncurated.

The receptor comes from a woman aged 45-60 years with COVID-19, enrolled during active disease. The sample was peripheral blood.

The CDR3 protein: CASSPTSGGNSDTQYF. The sequence in DNA is TGCGCCAGCAGCCCCACTAGCGGGGGGAATTCAGATACGCAGTATTTT. The chain uses TRBV4-1 and TRBJ2-3; 12 nucleotides in the junction match TRBD2. The CDR3 goes from the cysteine to the phenylalanine over 16 residues. Only CDR3 DNA is held: 48 bases, read in frame from base 1. V is trimmed back by 4 bases and J by 4 bases, and the junction contains 6 bases that no gene match accounts for. Based on the germline V gene, the CDR1 and CDR2 sequences are MGHRA and YSYEKL.